This T cell receptor (beta chain) stems from a study of shared clonotypes between healthy human individuals. Trimming shortened V by 0 bases and J by 6 bases, and 6 bases separated the two germline ends. The germline gives CDR1 ENHRY, CDR2 SYGVKD. The CDR3 covers 13 residues. Profiling relied on immunoSEQ multiplex PCR, and the TCRdb table lists in-frame clones only, not all of them. Found here are millions of clones, around nine tenths of them singletons; the top ten hold 0.13% to 0.15%. The genes are TRBV10-3 and TRBJ2-1; D is undetermined. Input material: naive CD4+ T cells sorted from blood. Subset defined: CD45RA+ positively selected. This receptor was taken from a man aged 18 to 30 in good health. The CDR3 spells CAISESQVNEQFF. DNA for the CDR3: TGTGCCATCAGTGAGTCGCAAGTCAATGAGCAGTTCTTC.